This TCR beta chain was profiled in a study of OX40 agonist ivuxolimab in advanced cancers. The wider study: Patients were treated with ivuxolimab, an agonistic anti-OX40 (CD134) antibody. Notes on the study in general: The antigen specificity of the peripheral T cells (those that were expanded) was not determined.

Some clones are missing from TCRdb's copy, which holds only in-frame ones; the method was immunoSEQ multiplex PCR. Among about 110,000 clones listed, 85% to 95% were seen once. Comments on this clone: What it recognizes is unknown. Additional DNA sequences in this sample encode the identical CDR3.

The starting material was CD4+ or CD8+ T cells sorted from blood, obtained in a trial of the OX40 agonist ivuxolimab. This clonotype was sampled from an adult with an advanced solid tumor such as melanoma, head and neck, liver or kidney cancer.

CDR3 DNA: TGTGCCATCAGTGGGGGGGGGAACACTGAAGCTTTCTTT. As protein: CAISGGGNTEAFF. This chain connects TRBV10-3 to TRBJ1-1, with D maybe TRBD1 (5 bases). Trimming cost V 4 bases and J 1 base, with 7 bases left between them. Germline CDR1 and CDR2: ENHRY and SYGVKD. CDR3 length: 13 residues.